The 19 T cell receptor beta chains below were found in one sample sequenced in a study of CD8 T cells in ankylosing spondylitis. Whole-study findings and limits: A motif of eight highly homologous TCR beta variants was seen as apparently characteristic of ankylosing spondylitis blood.

TCRdb used MiXCR to reprocess the 5' RACE reads, holding one entry per CDR3 protein. Of about 400,000 distinct CDR3 sequences detected, approximately 20% appear once; the ten largest clones hold approximately 16%. For these receptors, no antigen is known. Sequenced sample: blood, either unsorted or a sorted T cell fraction (not recorded which). These receptors came from a male donor with ankylosing spondylitis.

This clonotype appeared a few times. V usage is TRBV30 and J usage is TRBJ2-3; a weak D match, TRBD1 (6 bases). Germline lookup yields CDR1 GTSNPN and CDR2 SVGIG (reference sequence). V was pared by 1 base and J by 4 bases, with 12 bases between. The CDR3 is made up of 14 amino acids. This chain's CDR3 is CAWSEGQIPDTQYF. The DNA of the CDR3 is TGTGCCTGGAGTGAAGGACAGATACCAGATACGCAGTATTTT. The complete variable domain, with remaining parts taken from reference TRBV30 and TRBJ2-3, reads SQTIHQWPATLVQPVGSPLSLECTVEGTSNPNLYWYRQAAGRGLQLLFYSVGIGQISSEVPQNLSASRPQDRQFILSSKKLLLSDSGFYLCAWSEGQIPDTQYFGPGTRLTVL.

The chain has TRBV6-1 and TRBJ1-4, with a weak D call TRBD1 (5 bases). The germline V gene has CDR1 MNHNS and CDR2 SASEGT. This CDR3 comprises 16 residues. Trimming removed 6 bases at V and 4 bases at J, with 18 bases between. DNA of the CDR3: TGTGCCAGCAGCAGGGACCGGCAACTCAGTAATGAAAAACTGTTTTTT. It specifies CASSRDRQLSNEKLFF.

This chain uses TRBV9 with TRBJ1-2; perhaps TRBD1 as D (6 bases). This CDR3 contains 13 residues. The V and J ends lost 1 base and 6 bases respectively, with 10 bases between them. CDR1 and CDR2 from the germline V gene are SGDLS and YYNGEE. CDR3 amino acids: CASSVQGFHGYTF. CDR3 nucleotide sequence: TGTGCCAGCAGCGTACAGGGGTTCCATGGCTACACCTTC.

This rearrangement joins TRBV20-1 to TRBJ2-3; 12 bases agree with TRBD2. Trimming took 3 bases from V and 4 from J; bases not matched to a gene: 17. CDR1 and CDR2 from the germline V gene are DFQATT and SNEGSKA (reference sequence). This CDR3 contains 19 residues. CDR3 in amino acids: CSASTGLAGLLGVSDTQYF. DNA for the CDR3: TGCAGTGCTAGTACCGGACTAGCGGGATTACTGGGGGTTTCAGATACGCAGTATTTT.

The table lists this clonotype with a few counts. CDR3 in amino acids: CASSQGRLAGAYEQYF. The DNA for the CDR3 is TGCGCCAGCAGCCAAGGTCGTCTAGCGGGAGCTTACGAGCAGTACTTC. The chain joins TRBV4-1 to TRBJ2-7, with 10 bases identical to TRBD2. CDR3 length: 16 amino acids. From germline, CDR1 is MGHRA and CDR2 YSYEKL. V shed 1 base, J shed 4 bases, and the junction held 7 bases outside the gene matches.

This clonotype was picked up many times. The chain has TRBV10-3 and TRBJ2-3, with a weak D call TRBD1 (5 bases). The CDR3 loop spans 15 amino acids. V was pared by 2 bases and J by 2 bases, with 11 bases between. CDR1 is ENHRY, CDR2 SYGVKD, per germline. CDR3: CAISETGPYTDTQYF. DNA for the CDR3: TGTGCCATCAGTGAGACAGGACCCTACACAGATACGCAGTATTTT.

The sample holds a few counts of this clonotype. The chain employs TRBV5-5 and TRBJ2-2, with TRBD2 matching 8 bases. Losses at the gene ends were 2 bases for V and 9 bases for J; bases not matched to a gene: 9. Germline V gives CDR1 SGHKS, CDR2 YYEKEE (reference sequence). There are 15 residues in the CDR3. The DNA for the CDR3 is TGTGCCAGCAGCTTTGCCGGGAGGGTCAGGAGGGAGCTGTTTTTT. It codes for CASSFAGRVRRELFF.

The rearrangement links TRBV7-9 to TRBJ1-1, with D unresolved. The V and J ends lost 5 bases and 2 bases respectively, with 9 bases between them. From germline, CDR1 is SEHNR and CDR2 FQNEAQ (reference sequence). CDR3 length equals 13 residues. This CDR3 reads CASSMTANTEAFF. In DNA form, the CDR3 reads TGTGCCAGCAGCATGACGGCCAACACTGAAGCTTTCTTT.

The table lists this clonotype with a few counts. The rearrangement uses TRBV29-1 and TRBJ2-3; 8 bases match TRBD2. The V gene end was trimmed by 3 bases and the J gene end by 11 bases; junction bases not matched to a gene: 7. The CDR3 has 12 amino acids. Germline V gives CDR1 SQVTM, CDR2 ANQGSEA. The CDR3 region is CSVDHTSGMQYF. CDR3 DNA: TGCAGCGTTGATCACACTAGCGGCATGCAGTATTTT.

The chain carries TRBV12-3 or TRBV12-4 and TRBJ1-2, with a possible D match to TRBD1 (6 bases). Trimming stripped 3 bases from V and 4 bases from J, with 12 bases between. This CDR3 has 14 amino acids. CDR3 DNA: TGTGCCAGCAGTTTCACAGGGCCTAGCTATGGCTACACCTTC. Protein: CASSFTGPSYGYTF.

V and J are TRBV12-3 or TRBV12-4 and TRBJ1-1; D call uncertain. This CDR3 has 13 residues. Trimming took off 5 bases at V and 5 bases at J, with 12 bases between the two ends. As DNA, the CDR3 is TGTGCCAGCAGTCGCACCCCGCGGACTGAAGCTTTCTTT. Translating gives CASSRTPRTEAFF.

This sequence joins TRBV7-2 and TRBJ2-1; D perhaps matches TRBD2 (6 bases). Germline V gene data show CDR1 as SGHTA and CDR2 as FQGNSA. The germline V and J ends were trimmed by 0 bases and 8 bases, with 14 bases remaining between them. The CDR3 length is 15 residues. The CDR3 here is CASSLAGGNVYEQFF. CDR3 in DNA: TGTGCCAGCAGCTTAGCGGGCGGGAACGTTTATGAGCAGTTCTTC.

Only a few counts were recorded for this clonotype. This rearrangement joins TRBV20-1 to TRBJ2-3; D is undetermined. Deletions cut 4 bases from V and 1 base from J, with 15 bases between. From germline, CDR1 is DFQATT and CDR2 SNEGSKA (reference sequence). CDR3 length: 15 residues. CDR3 nucleotide sequence: TGCAGTGCTATCGGTGGCGGCCTCGGCACAGATACGCAGTATTTT. It specifies CSAIGGGLGTDTQYF.

The chain carries TRBV3-1 and TRBJ2-7; D possibly corresponds to TRBD2 (5 bases). Germline V gives CDR1 LGHDT, CDR2 YNNKEL (reference sequence). Trimming removed 7 bases at V and 2 bases at J, with 12 bases between. The CDR3 extends over 13 amino acids. DNA of the CDR3: TGTGCCAGCACCTCCGCCGGGGCCTACGAGCAGTACTTC. This gives the protein CASTSAGAYEQYF.

J is TRBJ1-2 and V is TRBV5-1; a possible D gene is TRBD1 (6 bases). The CDR3 extends over 17 amino acids. Trimming pared 1 base from V and 0 bases from J, leaving 16 bases between. Germline CDR1 is SGHRS and CDR2 is YFSETQ. The CDR3, as DNA: TGCGCCAGCAGCTTGCCGGGACAAGCCTCTTCTAACTATGGCTACACCTTC. Its protein is CASSLPGQASSNYGYTF.

The rearrangement uses TRBV30 and TRBJ2-1; 13 bases are a match to TRBD2. Per germline, CDR1 GTSNPN and CDR2 SVGIG (reference sequence). The V and J ends lost 6 bases and 4 bases, in that order; junction bases with no gene match: 3. CDR3 length: 14 amino acids. This chain's CDR3 is CACLLAGGYNEQFF. CDR3 bases: TGTGCCTGCTTACTAGCGGGAGGGTACAATGAGCAGTTCTTC. Combining the CDR3 with reference TRBV30 and TRBJ2-1 gives the whole variable domain SQTIHQWPATLVQPVGSPLSLECTVEGTSNPNLYWYRQAAGRGLQLLFYSVGIGQISSEVPQNLSASRPQDRQFILSSKKLLLSDSGFYLCACLLAGGYNEQFFGPGTRLTVL.

This clonotype was counted between two and nine times. The gene calls are TRBV29-1 and TRBJ1-1; a weak D match, TRBD1 (6 bases). The CDR3 has 13 amino acids. Germline loops: CDR1 SQVTM, CDR2 ANQGSEA. V was pared by 6 bases and J by 0 bases, with 11 bases between. CDR3 DNA: TGCAGCGTAACAGGGATCCTGAACACTGAAGCTTTCTTT. This translates into CSVTGILNTEAFF.

This clonotype was observed a few times. This rearrangement joins TRBV28 to TRBJ2-2; D gene uncertain. The CDR3 covers 13 residues. V was shortened by 2 bases and J by 7 bases, with 8 bases between the two germline ends. Germline CDR1 reads MDHEN; CDR2 reads SYDVKM. The CDR3 DNA reads as TGTGCCAGCAGTTTACTTCGGATCGGGGAGCTGTTTTTT. Translated: CASSLLRIGELFF.

The gene calls are TRBV12-3 or TRBV12-4 and TRBJ1-1; D possibly corresponds to TRBD1 (5 bases). Trimming took off 0 bases at V and 5 bases at J, with 10 bases between the two ends. The CDR3 has 14 amino acids. The CDR3 spells CASSLARRGTEAFF. CDR3 sequence (DNA): TGTGCCAGCAGTTTAGCGCGGCGGGGGACTGAAGCTTTCTTT.